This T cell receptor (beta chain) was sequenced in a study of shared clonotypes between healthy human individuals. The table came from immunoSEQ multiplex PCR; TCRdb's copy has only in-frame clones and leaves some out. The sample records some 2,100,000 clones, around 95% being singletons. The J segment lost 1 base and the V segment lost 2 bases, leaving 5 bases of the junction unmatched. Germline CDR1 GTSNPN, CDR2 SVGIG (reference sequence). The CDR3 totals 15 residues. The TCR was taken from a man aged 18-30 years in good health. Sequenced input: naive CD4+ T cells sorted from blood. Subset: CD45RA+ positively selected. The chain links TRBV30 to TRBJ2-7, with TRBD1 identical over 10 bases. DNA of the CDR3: TGTGCCTGGAGTCGTGGGACAGGGGTTTCCTACGAGCAGTACTTC. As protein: CAWSRGTGVSYEQYF. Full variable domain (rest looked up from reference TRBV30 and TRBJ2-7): SQTIHQWPATLVQPVGSPLSLECTVEGTSNPNLYWYRQAAGRGLQLLFYSVGIGQISSEVPQNLSASRPQDRQFILSSKKLLLSDSGFYLCAWSRGTGVSYEQYFGPGTRLTVT.